This T cell receptor beta chain was captured by sequencing in a study of response to subunit inactivated influenza vaccine. Each CDR3 protein is one row after TCRdb ran MiXCR on the RT-PCR reads. Of around 540,000 distinct CDR3 sequences in the sample, 10% to 15% were seen once. V shed 1 base and J 4 bases; nucleotides not matched to a gene: 7. Germline CDR1 reads SGHDN; CDR2 reads FVKESK. This CDR3 spans 15 amino acids. This material consisted of PBMCs from blood, taken on the day of vaccination. The receptor comes from a man in his fifties or sixties who received an inactivated influenza vaccine. This chain connects TRBV14 to TRBJ2-7, with TRBD1 identical over 7 bases. As DNA, the CDR3 is TGTGCCAGCAGCCAAGTTGGGACAGTAGTTTACGAGCAGTACTTC. This gives the protein CASSQVGTVVYEQYF.